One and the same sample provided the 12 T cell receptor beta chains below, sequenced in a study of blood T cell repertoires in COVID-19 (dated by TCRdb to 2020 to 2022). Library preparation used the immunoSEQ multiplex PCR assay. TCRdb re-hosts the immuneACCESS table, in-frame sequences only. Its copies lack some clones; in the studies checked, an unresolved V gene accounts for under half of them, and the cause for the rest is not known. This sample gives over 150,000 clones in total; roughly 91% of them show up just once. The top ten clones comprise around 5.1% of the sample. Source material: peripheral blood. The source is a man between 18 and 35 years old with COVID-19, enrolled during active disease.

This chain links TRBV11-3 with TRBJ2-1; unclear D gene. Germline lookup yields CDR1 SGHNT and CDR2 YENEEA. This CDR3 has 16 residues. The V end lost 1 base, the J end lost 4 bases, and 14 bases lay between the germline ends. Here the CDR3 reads CASSLGGSPQYNEQFF. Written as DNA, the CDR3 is TGTGCCAGCAGCTTAGGTGGCTCCCCCCAGTACAATGAGCAGTTCTTC.

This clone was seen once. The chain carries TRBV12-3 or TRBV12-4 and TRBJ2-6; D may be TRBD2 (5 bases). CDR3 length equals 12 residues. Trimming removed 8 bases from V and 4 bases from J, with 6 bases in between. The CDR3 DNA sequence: TGTGCCAGCGGACTGGGGGCCAACGTCCTGACTTTC. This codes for CASGLGANVLTF.

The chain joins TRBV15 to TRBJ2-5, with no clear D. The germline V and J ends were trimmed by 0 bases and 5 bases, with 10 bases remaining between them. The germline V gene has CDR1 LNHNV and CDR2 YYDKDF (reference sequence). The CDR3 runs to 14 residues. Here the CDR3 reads CATSRDRNSETQYF. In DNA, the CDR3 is TGTGCCACCAGCAGAGATCGAAACTCGGAGACCCAGTACTTC.

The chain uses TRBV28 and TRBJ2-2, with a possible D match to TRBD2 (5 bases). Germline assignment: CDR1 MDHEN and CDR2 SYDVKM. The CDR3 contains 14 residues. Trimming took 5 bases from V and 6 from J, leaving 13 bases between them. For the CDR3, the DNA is TGTGCCAGCAGTACAGTGAACGGGGCCGGGGAGCTGTTTTTT. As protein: CASSTVNGAGELFF.

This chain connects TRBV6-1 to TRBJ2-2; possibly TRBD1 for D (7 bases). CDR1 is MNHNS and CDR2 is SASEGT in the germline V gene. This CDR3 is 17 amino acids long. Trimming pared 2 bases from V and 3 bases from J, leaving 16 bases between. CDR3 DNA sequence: TGTGCCAGCAGTGAAAGGGAAGACAGGGACTACACCGGGGAGCTGTTTTTT. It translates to CASSEREDRDYTGELFF.

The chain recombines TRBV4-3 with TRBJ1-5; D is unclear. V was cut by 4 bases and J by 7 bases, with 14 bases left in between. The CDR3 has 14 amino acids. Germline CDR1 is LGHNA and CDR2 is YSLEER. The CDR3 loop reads CASSPGLLYQPQHF. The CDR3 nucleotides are TGCGCCAGCAGCCCCGGACTTCTATACCAGCCCCAGCATTTT.

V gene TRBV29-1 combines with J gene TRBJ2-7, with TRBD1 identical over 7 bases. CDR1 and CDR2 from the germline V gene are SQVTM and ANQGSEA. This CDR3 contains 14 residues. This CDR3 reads CSALGTDVSYEQYF. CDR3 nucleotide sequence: TGCAGTGCCCTCGGGACAGACGTCTCCTACGAGCAGTACTTC.

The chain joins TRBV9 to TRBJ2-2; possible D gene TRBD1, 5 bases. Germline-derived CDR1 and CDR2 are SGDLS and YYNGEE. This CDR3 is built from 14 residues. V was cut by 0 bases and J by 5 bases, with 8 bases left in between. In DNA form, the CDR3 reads TGTGCCAGCAGCGTAGGTGGGGCAACCGGGGAGCTGTTTTTT. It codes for CASSVGGATGELFF.

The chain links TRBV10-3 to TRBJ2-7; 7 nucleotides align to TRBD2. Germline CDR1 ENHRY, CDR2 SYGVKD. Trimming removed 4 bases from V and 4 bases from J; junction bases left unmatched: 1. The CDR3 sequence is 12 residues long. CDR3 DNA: TGTGCCATCAGTGGGCGGGGGTACGAGCAGTACTTC. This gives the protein CAISGRGYEQYF.

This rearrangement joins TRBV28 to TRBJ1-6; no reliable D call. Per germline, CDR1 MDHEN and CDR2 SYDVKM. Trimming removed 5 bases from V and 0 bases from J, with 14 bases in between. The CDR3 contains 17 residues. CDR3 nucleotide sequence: TGTGCCAGCAGTCCGCGGTTGGGGAGCTCCTATAATTCACCCCTCCACTTT. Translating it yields CASSPRLGSSYNSPLHF. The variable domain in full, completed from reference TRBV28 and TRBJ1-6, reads DVKVTQSSRYLVKRTGEKVFLECVQDMDHENMFWYRQDPGLGLRLIYFSYDVKMKEKGDIPEGYSVSREKKERFSLILESASTNQTSMYLCASSPRLGSSYNSPLHFGNGTRLTVT.

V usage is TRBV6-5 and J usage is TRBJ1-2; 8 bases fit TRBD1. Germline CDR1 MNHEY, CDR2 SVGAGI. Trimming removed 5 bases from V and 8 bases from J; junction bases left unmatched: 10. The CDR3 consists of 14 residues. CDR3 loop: CASSPVQGAGGYTF. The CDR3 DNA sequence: TGTGCCAGCAGTCCGGTGCAGGGGGCAGGGGGCTACACCTTC.

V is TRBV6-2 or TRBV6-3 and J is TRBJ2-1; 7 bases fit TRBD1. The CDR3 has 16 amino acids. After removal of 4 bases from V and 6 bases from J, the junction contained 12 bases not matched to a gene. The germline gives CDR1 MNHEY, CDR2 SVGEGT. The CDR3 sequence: CASSSYATGISNEQFF. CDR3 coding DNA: TGTGCCAGCAGTTCTTACGCGACAGGGATAAGCAATGAGCAGTTCTTC.